One and the same sample provided the 23 T cell receptor beta chains below, sequenced in a study of cytomegalovirus exposure and HLA in healthy donors. PCR primers comprised 60 Vbeta and 13 Jbeta primers. Assay used: immunoSEQ multiplex PCR; TCRdb lists only in-frame clones, some missing. Counted here are around 140,000 clones, 73% occurring once; the ten biggest clones make up 1.5% to 2%. The sample consisted of PBMCs. The source is a woman aged 18-35 years in good health and CMV-seronegative.

This rearrangement joins TRBV10-3 to TRBJ1-3; D unclear. V lost 10 bases and J 0 bases, leaving 10 bases between the germline ends. The CDR3 is 13 residues long. The germline gives CDR1 ENHRY, CDR2 SYGVKD. The CDR3 DNA follows: TGTGCCACAACAGCTAACTCTGGAAACACCATATATTTT. This sequence encodes CATTANSGNTIYF.

The gene calls are TRBV18 and TRBJ1-1; 9 positions agree with TRBD1. CDR1 and CDR2 from the germline V gene are KGHSH and LQKENI. V lost 6 bases, J lost 8 bases, and 13 bases stayed unmatched. The CDR3 runs 15 residues. CDR3 DNA sequence: TGTGCCAGCTCGGATCTCCCGGGACAGGGAGGCGAAGCTTTCTTT. This codes for CASSDLPGQGGEAFF.

The chain carries TRBV4-2 and TRBJ1-2, with unresolved D. This CDR3 spans 14 amino acids. The V and J ends lost 1 base and 2 bases respectively, with 8 bases between them. In germline, CDR1 is LGHNA, CDR2 YNFKEQ. DNA for the CDR3: TGTGCCAGCAGCCAAGGAAACACCAACTATGGCTACACCTTC. It is translated as CASSQGNTNYGYTF.

J is TRBJ2-1 and V is TRBV9, with D possibly matching TRBD2 (5 bases). This CDR3 is built from 13 residues. Germline V gene sequence: CDR1 SGDLS, CDR2 YYNGEE. The V and J ends lost 0 bases and 9 bases respectively, with 10 bases between them. CDR3 sequence reads: CASSVVGEGEQFF. CDR3 DNA: TGTGCCAGCAGCGTAGTAGGCGAGGGTGAGCAGTTCTTC. The variable domain in full, completed from reference TRBV9 and TRBJ2-1, reads DSGVTQTPKHLITATGQRVTLRCSPRSGDLSVYWYQQSLDQGLQFLIQYYNGEERAKGNILERFSAQQFPDLHSELNLSSLELGDSALYFCASSVVGEGEQFFGPGTRLTVL.

The genes are TRBV27 and TRBJ2-1, with TRBD2 identical over 10 bases. There are 14 residues in the CDR3. Germline V gene data show CDR1 as MNHEY and CDR2 as SMNVEV (reference sequence). V was clipped by 7 bases and J by 6 bases; unmatched bases: 6. The CDR3, as DNA: TGTGCCAGCAAAGAATGGACTAGCGGCAATGAGCAGTTCTTC. The encoded protein is CASKEWTSGNEQFF.

The chain combines TRBV7-2 with TRBJ2-3, with 10 bases aligning to TRBD2. The CDR3 runs to 15 residues. The germline V gene encodes CDR1 SGHTA and CDR2 FQGNSA. V shed 2 bases, J shed 2 bases, and the junction held 1 base outside the gene matches. The CDR3 sequence is CASSLTSGTTDTQYF. CDR3 coding DNA: TGTGCCAGCAGCTTAACTAGCGGGACCACAGATACGCAGTATTTT.

The J gene is TRBJ2-3, the V gene TRBV9; TRBD2 aligns across 13 bases. Per germline, CDR1 SGDLS and CDR2 YYNGEE. The CDR3 consists of 17 residues. With V trimmed by 4 bases and J by 1 base, 6 bases remained unmatched. The CDR3 sequence is CASSSGLAGRGTDTQYF. CDR3 DNA: TGTGCCAGCAGCTCGGGACTAGCGGGAAGGGGCACAGATACGCAGTATTTT.

The chain joins TRBV9 to TRBJ1-5, with 7 bases lining up with TRBD1. The CDR3 contains 14 residues. V dropped 0 bases and J dropped 6; count of bases not matched to a gene: 3. Germline V gene data show CDR1 as SGDLS and CDR2 as YYNGEE. CDR3 in DNA: TGTGCCAGCAGCGTAGGACAGGGCAGTCAGCCCCAGCATTTT. Translation gives CASSVGQGSQPQHF. The entire variable domain, with the rest obtained from reference TRBV9 and TRBJ1-5, is as follows: DSGVTQTPKHLITATGQRVTLRCSPRSGDLSVYWYQQSLDQGLQFLIQYYNGEERAKGNILERFSAQQFPDLHSELNLSSLELGDSALYFCASSVGQGSQPQHFGDGTRLSIL.

This sequence joins TRBV10-1 and TRBJ2-2; TRBD2 matches 8 bases. The CDR3 runs to 17 residues. V was pared by 4 bases and J by 2 bases, with 9 bases of the junction left unmatched. The germline V gene encodes CDR1 WNHNN and CDR2 SYGVQD (reference sequence). The CDR3 DNA sequence: TGCGCCAGCAGTGCCGTCGGGACTAGTCTTAACACCGGGGAGCTGTTTTTT. This gives the protein CASSAVGTSLNTGELFF.

Points on this clone: The junction departs from germline at one end; a sequencing error may be responsible. The CDR3 region is CASRLGRQLGELGYTF. The DNA for the CDR3 is TGTGCCAGCAGATTAGGAAGGCAGCTGGGAGAACTTGGCTACACCTTC. The rearrangement uses TRBV7-2 and TRBJ1-2; D is unresolved. This CDR3 comprises 16 residues. Germline CDR1 is SGHTA and CDR2 is FQGNSA.

The V gene is TRBV7-9, the J gene TRBJ2-5, with TRBD2 matching 9 bases. The CDR3 spans 12 residues. In germline, CDR1 is SEHNR, CDR2 FQNEAQ (reference sequence). With 4 bases clipped from V and 7 bases from J, the junction kept 1 base outside the gene matches. CDR3 DNA: TGTGCCAGCAGCTGGCGGGGGGGGACCCAGTACTTC. Amino acids: CASSWRGGTQYF.

This clone was counted between two and nine times. The chain combines TRBV5-1 with TRBJ2-7; the D gene is possibly TRBD1 (7 bases). CDR1 is SGHRS, CDR2 YFSETQ, per germline. This CDR3 comprises 15 residues. V was shortened by 6 bases and J by 7 bases, with 23 bases between the two germline ends. In DNA, the CDR3 is TGCGCCAGCACCCCTCAGGGGGGTACTATGGGGGAGCAGTACTTC. This codes for CASTPQGGTMGEQYF.

This clone was detected a few times. The CDR3 DNA reads as TGCGCCAGCAGCCAAGGCGGGGGGGCTATCACCGGGGAGCTGTTTTTT. This encodes CASSQGGGAITGELFF. The genes are TRBV4-1 and TRBJ2-2; TRBD2 aligns across 9 bases. The CDR3 length is 16 residues. The V segment lost 1 base and the J segment 4 bases; nucleotides outside the gene matches: 4. Germline-derived CDR1 and CDR2 are MGHRA and YSYEKL.

The chain carries TRBV27 and TRBJ2-3, with a possible D match to TRBD2 (7 bases). The CDR3 loop spans 13 amino acids. Per the germline V gene, CDR1 is MNHEY and CDR2 is SMNVEV (reference sequence). CDR3 in DNA: TGTGCGGCGGGGGCCCCCTACACAGATACGCAGTATTTT. This translates into CAAGAPYTDTQYF.

The chain carries TRBV4-1 and TRBJ1-6; TRBD1 is a possible D gene (5 bases). V shed 0 bases and J shed 7 bases, with 10 bases lying between them. The length of the CDR3 is 15 residues. The germline CDR1 and CDR2 sequences are MGHRA and YSYEKL. The DNA for the CDR3 is TGCGCCAGCAGCCAAGAGGGGGGTCCAAATTCACCCCTCCACTTT. This sequence encodes CASSQEGGPNSPLHF.

This clone is labeled as medium-sized. The chain joins TRBV11-3 to TRBJ1-3, with D perhaps matching TRBD1 (6 bases). Germline V gene lookup returns CDR1 SGHNT and CDR2 YENEEA. Deletions cut 2 bases from V and 2 bases from J, with 10 bases between. This CDR3 is built from 15 residues. Here the CDR3 reads CASSLTAGAGNTIYF. The CDR3 nucleotides are TGTGCCAGCAGCTTAACCGCAGGGGCTGGAAACACCATATATTTT.

This rearrangement joins TRBV2 to TRBJ2-1, with TRBD1 as a possible D gene (5 bases). CDR1 is SNHLY and CDR2 is FYNNEI in the germline V gene. V lost 9 bases, J lost 5 bases, and 14 bases lay in between. The CDR3 is 13 residues long. Here the CDR3 DNA reads TGTGCCAGAACAGGTCCAAAGGACAATGAGCAGTTCTTC. Translation: CARTGPKDNEQFF.

The V call is TRBV29-1, the J call TRBJ2-4; no firm D call. V shed 8 bases and J shed 0 bases, with 11 bases lying between them. CDR3 length: 13 residues. Germline V gene sequence: CDR1 SQVTM, CDR2 ANQGSEA. CDR3 sequence: CSTAPVAKNIQYF. In DNA, the CDR3 is TGCAGCACTGCACCTGTAGCCAAAAACATTCAGTACTTC.

This clone was found once. The chain combines TRBV7-9 with TRBJ2-5, with TRBD2 matching 12 bases. This CDR3 is 15 amino acids long. V lost 5 bases to trimming and J lost 2 bases; unmatched junction nucleotides: 3. Germline assignment: CDR1 SEHNR and CDR2 FQNEAQ (reference sequence). Here the CDR3 reads CASSPTSGRQETQYF. CDR3 nucleotides: TGTGCCAGCAGCCCGACTAGCGGGAGACAAGAGACCCAGTACTTC.

This clone was detected a few times. CDR3 loop: CASRKRDSHTEAFF. The CDR3 DNA is TGCGCCAGCAGAAAGAGGGACAGCCACACTGAAGCTTTCTTT. This chain links TRBV10-2 with TRBJ1-1; 7 bases map to TRBD1. J was trimmed by 3 bases and V by 6 bases; bases with no gene match: 7. Germline CDR1 reads WSHSY; CDR2 reads SAAADI. CDR3 length equals 14 residues.

The rearrangement links TRBV2 to TRBJ2-2; 10 bases map to TRBD1. Germline-derived CDR1 and CDR2 are SNHLY and FYNNEI. J gave up 7 bases and V 6 bases, and 5 bases lay outside the gene matches. This CDR3 contains 14 residues. This chain's CDR3 is CASRRQGAGGELFF. CDR3 nucleotide sequence: TGTGCCAGCAGAAGACAGGGGGCGGGCGGGGAGCTGTTTTTT.

V gene TRBV27 combines with J gene TRBJ2-3; D gene unclear. Germline V gene lookup returns CDR1 MNHEY and CDR2 SMNVEV (reference sequence). The CDR3 runs 15 residues. The germline V and J ends were trimmed by 3 bases and 0 bases, with 10 bases remaining between them. The CDR3 here is CASSLGTSSTDTQYF. CDR3 bases: TGTGCCAGCAGTTTGGGCACCTCTAGCACAGATACGCAGTATTTT.

V usage is TRBV9 and J usage is TRBJ2-2; 8 bases map to TRBD2. In germline, CDR1 is SGDLS, CDR2 YYNGEE. The length of the CDR3 is 17 residues. After removal of 0 bases from V and 6 bases from J, the junction contained 10 bases not matched to a gene. As DNA, the CDR3 is TGTGCCAGCAGCGTAGAAGCGGGGGTCAACCGTGCCGGGGAGCTGTTTTTT. It yields the protein CASSVEAGVNRAGELFF. Filled out from reference TRBV9 and TRBJ2-2, the complete variable domain reads DSGVTQTPKHLITATGQRVTLRCSPRSGDLSVYWYQQSLDQGLQFLIQYYNGEERAKGNILERFSAQQFPDLHSELNLSSLELGDSALYFCASSVEAGVNRAGELFFGEGSRLTVL.